One sample yielded the 7 T cell receptor beta chains listed below, sequenced in a study of T cell responses to AZD1222 COVID-19 vaccine (dated by TCRdb to 2020 to 2023). Sample time point, as interpreted from the label and publication: baseline before first vaccination. Preparation of the library involved the immunoSEQ multiplex PCR assay. Imported from immuneACCESS, the table was reduced by TCRdb to in-frame sequences with V and J called. These copies leave out some clones; in studies compared against another copy, an unresolved V gene accounts for under half, and the cause of the remainder is not known. The sample profile shows approximately 160,000 clones; around 88% of them were found once. Jointly, the top ten make up 2% to 2.5% of the sample. The input for sequencing was peripheral blood, taken on day 0 of AZD1222 vaccination. These receptors were obtained from an adult in good health.

The rearrangement uses TRBV9 and TRBJ1-1; D gene unclear. Trimming removed 0 bases from V and 4 bases from J, with 13 bases in between. The CDR3 consists of 15 residues. Germline V lookup: CDR1 SGDLS, CDR2 YYNGEE. CDR3 sequence reads: CASSVGQPWGTEAFF. CDR3 coding DNA: TGTGCCAGCAGCGTAGGGCAGCCCTGGGGCACTGAAGCTTTCTTT.

V and J are TRBV6-5 and TRBJ2-2, with D possibly TRBD2 on 5 matching bases. Germline lookup yields CDR1 MNHEY and CDR2 SVGAGI. The CDR3 extends over 14 amino acids. Trimming removed 7 bases at V and 3 bases at J, with 12 bases between. The CDR3 spells CASTRRQDTGELFF. CDR3 sequence (DNA): TGTGCCAGCACCCGGAGGCAGGACACCGGGGAGCTGTTTTTT.

This chain's CDR3 is CATSRDGGAGETQYF. For the CDR3, the DNA is TGTGCCACCAGCAGAGACGGCGGGGCCGGGGAGACCCAGTACTTC. The V and J genes are TRBV15 and TRBJ2-5, with a possible D match to TRBD2 (6 bases). Germline-derived CDR1 and CDR2 are LNHNV and YYDKDF (reference sequence). This CDR3 region has 15 residues. V lost 0 bases to trimming and J lost 5 bases, with 13 bases between them.

The V gene is TRBV6-2 or TRBV6-3, the J gene TRBJ2-3; TRBD1 is a possible D gene (6 bases). Trimming cost V 5 bases and J 3 bases, with 18 bases left between them. This CDR3 has 16 residues. Germline V gives CDR1 MNHEY, CDR2 SVGEGT. The CDR3: CASSGRGRLTTDTQYF. The CDR3, as DNA: TGTGCCAGCAGTGGCAGGGGACGCCTCACTACAGATACGCAGTATTTT.

This clone was observed once. V usage is TRBV3-1 (or the pseudogene TRBV3-2) and J usage is TRBJ1-1, with D unclear. V shed 2 bases and J shed 5 bases, with 9 bases lying between them. The CDR3 spans 13 residues. Germline V lookup: CDR1 LGHDT, CDR2 YNNKEL (reference sequence). The CDR3 here is CASSQNLGTEAFF. CDR3 nucleotide sequence: TGTGCCAGCAGCCAAAATCTGGGGACTGAAGCTTTCTTT.

This rearrangement joins TRBV11-2 to TRBJ2-3; 10 bases map to TRBD2. CDR1 and CDR2 (germline): SGHAT, FQNNGV. The CDR3 runs to 18 residues. V was pared by 6 bases and J by 0 bases, with 12 bases of the junction left unmatched. CDR3 protein: CASRRKPSGGGSTDTQYF. CDR3 bases: TGTGCCAGCAGACGTAAACCTAGCGGGGGAGGTAGCACAGATACGCAGTATTTT. Based on the CDR3 plus reference TRBV11-2 and TRBJ2-3, the full variable domain is EAGVAQSPRYKIIEKRQSVAFWCNPISGHATLYWYQQILGQGPKLLIQFQNNGVVDDSQLPKDRFSAERLKGVDSTLKIQPAKLEDSAVYLCASRRKPSGGGSTDTQYFGPGTRLTVL.

The chain employs TRBV5-4 and TRBJ1-6, with D possibly being TRBD1 (5 bases). The CDR3 totals 16 residues. Trimming took 3 bases from V and 6 from J, leaving 16 bases between them. CDR1 is SGHNT, CDR2 YYREEE, per germline (reference sequence). The chain's CDR3 is CASSSSEGSRNSPLHF. The CDR3 DNA reads as TGTGCCAGCAGCTCGTCAGAGGGGTCCCGTAATTCACCCCTCCACTTT.